Sequencing of this T cell receptor beta chain was carried out in a study of control samples from healthy donors and cancer patients (dated by TCRdb to the early 2020s). The method was the immunoSEQ multiplex PCR assay. In TCRdb, the immuneACCESS table is reduced to in-frame sequences with V and J assigned. These tables do not hold every clone; where another copy was compared, an unresolved V gene accounts for under half, and the others remain unexplained. In all, the sample holds roughly 80,000 clones, and more than 70% of those were seen once. In total, the top ten clones hold 4.5% to 6% of the sample. With respect to this clone: Its antigen remains unidentified. It has no much larger one-base neighbor in the sample; base qualities were not kept. This sample includes further DNA sequences coding for the same CDR3.

The clonotype was recovered from a woman in her forties or fifties in good health. The specimen sequenced was blood.

The DNA sequence is TGTGCCAGCAGCCAAGACCGAGTCTCTGGAAACACCATATATTTT. This translates into CASSQDRVSGNTIYF. The chain is made from TRBV3-1 (or the pseudogene TRBV3-2) and TRBJ1-3; no D gene call is confident. The germline V gene (reference sequence) yields LGHDT for CDR1 and YNNKEL for CDR2. V is cut by 0 bases and J by 0 bases, and the space between the germline ends is 6 bases. The CDR3 runs 15 residues from the cysteine to the phenylalanine. Only CDR3 DNA is held: 45 bases, read in frame from base 1.